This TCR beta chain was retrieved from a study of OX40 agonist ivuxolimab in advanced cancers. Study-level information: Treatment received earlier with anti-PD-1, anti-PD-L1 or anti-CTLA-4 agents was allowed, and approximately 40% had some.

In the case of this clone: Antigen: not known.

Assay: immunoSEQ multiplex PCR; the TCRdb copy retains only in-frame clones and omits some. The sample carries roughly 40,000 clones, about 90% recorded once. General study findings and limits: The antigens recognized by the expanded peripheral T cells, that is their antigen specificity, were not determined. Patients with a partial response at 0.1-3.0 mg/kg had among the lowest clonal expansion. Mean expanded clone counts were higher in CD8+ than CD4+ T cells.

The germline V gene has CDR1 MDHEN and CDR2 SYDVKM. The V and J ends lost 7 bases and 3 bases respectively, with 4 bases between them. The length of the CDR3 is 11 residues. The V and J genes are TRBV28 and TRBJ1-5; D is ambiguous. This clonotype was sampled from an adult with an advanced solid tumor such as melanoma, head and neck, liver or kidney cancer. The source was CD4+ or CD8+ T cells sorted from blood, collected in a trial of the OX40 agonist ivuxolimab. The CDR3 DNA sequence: TGTGCCAGCACCTCCAATCAGCCCCAGCATTTT. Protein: CASTSNQPQHF.